Below, 9 T cell receptor beta chains from the same sample are listed, as sequenced in a study of T cells after yellow fever vaccination. Each CDR3 protein is one row after TCRdb ran MiXCR on the 5' RACE reads. The repertoire holds fewer than 350,000 distinct CDR3 sequences, with about 9.5% as singletons. The material sequenced was PBMCs, taken on the day of the first yellow fever vaccination. The receptors derive from a man in his late teens or twenties who received the YFV17D yellow fever vaccine.

This sequence joins TRBV7-2 and TRBJ1-1; tentative D call: TRBD1 (5 bases). V lost 0 bases and J lost 1, with 12 bases in between. Looked up from germline, CDR1 is SGHTA and CDR2 is FQGNSA. The CDR3 extends over 16 amino acids. This CDR3 is CASSLAIGVQNTEAFF. CDR3 coding DNA: TGTGCCAGCAGCTTAGCCATAGGGGTACAGAACACTGAAGCTTTCTTT.

The gene calls are TRBV7-8 and TRBJ2-5, with unresolved D. Trimming left V 1 base short and J 8 bases short, with 8 bases between. Per germline, CDR1 SGHVS and CDR2 FQNEAQ. The CDR3 is 12 residues long. CDR3 residues: CASSLVENTQYF. In DNA, the CDR3 is TGTGCCAGCAGCTTAGTGGAGAACACCCAGTACTTC.

This chain connects TRBV3-1 to TRBJ2-7, with 10 bases aligning to TRBD1. J lost 6 bases, V lost 5 bases, and 13 bases had no gene match. The CDR3 extends over 16 amino acids. Looked up from germline, CDR1 is LGHDT and CDR2 is YNNKEL (reference sequence). CDR3 nucleotides: TGTGCCAGCAGCTACGCTGGGACAGGGGTACCACGCGAGCAGTACTTC. Residues: CASSYAGTGVPREQYF.

This clonotype came up a few times. The chain couples TRBV14 to TRBJ1-6; D may be TRBD1 (5 bases). Per the germline V gene, CDR1 is SGHDN and CDR2 is FVKESK. V was cut by 4 bases and J by 9 bases, with 10 bases left in between. The CDR3 has 13 residues. The DNA for the CDR3 is TGTGCCAGCAGCCCATCCAGGGCTTCACCCCTCCACTTT. This gives the protein CASSPSRASPLHF.

This clonotype was seen only a few times. The CDR3, as DNA: TGTGCCTCAGCAGAGAGGGACGAATATTTT. The encoded protein is CASAERDEYF. The chain combines TRBV2 with TRBJ1-3; D is perhaps TRBD1 (5 bases). Trimming removed 11 bases at V and 15 bases at J, with 17 bases between. Germline V gene sequence: CDR1 SNHLY, CDR2 FYNNEI. The CDR3 loop spans 10 amino acids.

This clonotype was picked up many times. J is TRBJ2-2 and V is TRBV7-3, with 9 positions matching TRBD2. The CDR3 consists of 16 residues. V lost 6 bases, J lost 6 bases, and 11 bases stayed unmatched. Germline V CDR1 and CDR2: SGHTA, FQGTGA. CDR3 residues: CASRPPGLAVAGELFF. The CDR3 nucleotides are TGTGCCAGCAGGCCACCGGGACTAGCTGTCGCCGGGGAGCTGTTTTTT.

The table lists this clonotype with a few counts. CDR3 sequence: CASSFTEGYGYTF. The CDR3 DNA reads as TGTGCCAGCAGTTTTACAGAGGGCTATGGCTACACCTTC. The genes are TRBV12-3 or TRBV12-4 and TRBJ1-2; no clear D. Between the trimmed V and J ends, which lost 3 bases and 4 bases, there was a span of 9 bases. CDR3 length: 13 amino acids.

This rearrangement joins TRBV7-6 to TRBJ2-7, with D possibly matching TRBD1 (6 bases). The length of the CDR3 is 15 residues. Trimming shortened V by 5 bases and J by 0 bases, and 14 bases separated the two germline ends. Germline loops: CDR1 SGHVS, CDR2 FNYEAQ. The chain's CDR3 is CASSGRQESSYEQYV. The CDR3 bases are TGTGCCAGCAGCGGAAGACAGGAGTCCTCCTACGAGCAGTACGTC.

This clonotype was found a few times. V is TRBV6-5 and J is TRBJ2-3; no firm D call. Germline CDR1 and CDR2: MNHEY and SVGAGI. The CDR3 contains 15 residues. V lost 2 bases and J lost 2, with 11 bases in between. As DNA, the CDR3 is TGTGCCAGCAGTTACCGGGTGGGGTCCACAGATACGCAGTATTTT. Its protein is CASSYRVGSTDTQYF.